What follows are 20 T cell receptor beta chains derived from one specimen sequenced in a study of beta chain features in type 1 diabetes. Regarding the study as a whole: All four CD4+ subsets of Type 1 diabetes patients contained TCRB CDR3s that were moderately but significantly shorter.

cDNA synthesis used the whole RNA isolate, giving expressed TCRB sequences. The table came from immunoSEQ multiplex PCR; TCRdb's copy has only in-frame clones and leaves some out. The top ten clones hold roughly 2.7% of a sample with approximately 15,000 clones, roughly 69% of them seen once. Their antigens are not known. Sequencing used Tregs from blood. Receptor source: a man in his thirties or forties with type 1 diabetes.

This sequence joins TRBV10-3 and TRBJ2-5, with 9 positions matching TRBD1. The assigned J gene may be wrong: the sequence end matches TRBJ2-7 better. This CDR3 region has 16 residues. The germline CDR1 and CDR2 sequences are ENHRY and SYGVKD. In DNA, the CDR3 is TGTGCCATCAGTGACATGCCCCCGGGACAGGGCTTCGAGCAGTACTTC. This codes for CAISDMPPGQGFEQYF.

The chain combines TRBV18 with TRBJ2-2; 12 bases fit TRBD2. The germline V gene has CDR1 KGHSH and CDR2 LQKENI. The J segment lost 4 bases and the V segment lost 6 bases, leaving 3 bases of the junction unmatched. CDR3 length: 15 amino acids. CDR3 region: CASSGTSGFTGELFF. The CDR3 DNA sequence: TGTGCCAGCTCGGGGACTAGCGGGTTCACCGGGGAGCTGTTTTTT.

The chain has TRBV29-1 and TRBJ2-1; 10 bases align to TRBD1. This CDR3 comprises 16 residues. The J segment lost 3 bases and the V segment lost 1 base, leaving 6 bases of the junction unmatched. The germline CDR1 and CDR2 sequences are SQVTM and ANQGSEA. In nucleotides, the CDR3 is TGCAGCGTTGAAGCGGGACAGGGGTCTAACTACAATGAGCAGTTCTTC. Amino acid sequence: CSVEAGQGSNYNEQFF.

This clone was seen a few times. The chain couples TRBV6-1 to TRBJ1-1; possibly TRBD1 for D (5 bases). This CDR3 has 11 amino acids. Deletions cut 8 bases from V and 7 bases from J, with 11 bases between. Per the germline V gene, CDR1 is MNHNS and CDR2 is SASEGT. The CDR3, as DNA: TGTGCCAGCGAAAAAACAGGTGAAGCTTTCTTT. It translates to CASEKTGEAFF.

The chain uses TRBV19 and TRBJ1-5; 7 positions match TRBD1. Trimming took 9 bases from V and 2 from J; bases not matched to a gene: 7. This CDR3 has 14 amino acids. Germline CDR1 reads LNHDA; CDR2 reads SQIVND (reference sequence). CDR3 nucleotides: TGTGCCAGCAGGACGACAGGGCGCAATCAGCCCCAGCATTTT. This encodes CASRTTGRNQPQHF. Full variable domain (rest looked up from reference TRBV19 and TRBJ1-5): DGGITQSPKYLFRKEGQNVTLSCEQNLNHDAMYWYRQDPGQGLRLIYYSQIVNDFQKGDIAEGYSVSREKKESFPLTVTSAQKNPTAFYLCASRTTGRNQPQHFGDGTRLSIL.

The chain joins TRBV19 to TRBJ1-2, with 7 bases identical to TRBD1. CDR3 length equals 13 residues. Trimming took 7 bases from V and 2 from J; bases not matched to a gene: 4. Per the germline V gene, CDR1 is LNHDA and CDR2 is SQIVND (reference sequence). CDR3 region: CASTRDSNYGYTF. Here the CDR3 DNA reads TGTGCCAGTACCCGGGACAGCAACTATGGCTACACCTTC. The entire variable domain, with the rest obtained from reference TRBV19 and TRBJ1-2, is as follows: DGGITQSPKYLFRKEGQNVTLSCEQNLNHDAMYWYRQDPGQGLRLIYYSQIVNDFQKGDIAEGYSVSREKKESFPLTVTSAQKNPTAFYLCASTRDSNYGYTFGSGTRLTVV.

This clone was seen a few times. This rearrangement joins TRBV5-5 to TRBJ2-3, with 8 bases aligning to TRBD2. The CDR3 is 16 amino acids. Trimming removed 4 bases from V and 5 bases from J; junction bases left unmatched: 12. Germline loops: CDR1 SGHKS, CDR2 YYEKEE (reference sequence). CDR3 sequence (DNA): TGTGCCAGCAGCCCGACGGAGCGGGGGAAGGTAGATACGCAGTATTTT. This gives the protein CASSPTERGKVDTQYF.

The gene calls are TRBV6-1 and TRBJ2-3, with a possible D match to TRBD2 (6 bases). Germline V gene sequence: CDR1 MNHNS, CDR2 SASEGT. V gave up 3 bases and J gave up 4 bases, with 8 bases separating them. There are 13 residues in the CDR3. The CDR3 spells CASSDGTADTQYF. CDR3 DNA sequence: TGTGCCAGCAGTGATGGGACTGCAGATACGCAGTATTTT.

The chain joins TRBV7-2 to TRBJ2-5; 9 nucleotides agree with TRBD2. The ends lost 6 bases at V and 5 bases at J; junction bases unmatched: 10. The germline V gene has CDR1 SGHTA and CDR2 FQGNSA. The CDR3 runs 15 residues. CDR3 loop: CASSWAGGREETQYF. CDR3 in DNA: TGTGCCAGCAGTTGGGCGGGAGGGCGGGAGGAGACCCAGTACTTC.

V usage is TRBV27 and J usage is TRBJ2-7; 7 bases map to TRBD1. The J segment lost 2 bases and the V segment lost 2 bases, leaving 3 bases of the junction unmatched. This CDR3 has 14 residues. From germline, CDR1 is MNHEY and CDR2 SMNVEV (reference sequence). Written as DNA, the CDR3 is TGTGCCAGCAGTTTAGAACAGGGGACCTACGAGCAGTACTTC. This gives the protein CASSLEQGTYEQYF.

The chain is built from TRBV5-1 and TRBJ2-7; the match to TRBD1 covers 8 bases. The CDR3 is 15 amino acids. V gave up 1 base and J gave up 7 bases; unmatched junction bases: 10. Per germline, CDR1 SGHRS and CDR2 YFSETQ. The CDR3 sequence: CASSLRDRISYEQYF. In DNA form, the CDR3 reads TGCGCCAGCAGCTTGAGGGACAGGATTTCGTATGAGCAGTACTTC.

The chain couples TRBV5-1 to TRBJ1-1; D is possibly TRBD1 (6 bases). V was shortened by 4 bases and J by 3 bases, with 10 bases between the two germline ends. The CDR3 totals 13 residues. The germline gives CDR1 SGHRS, CDR2 YFSETQ. The CDR3 region is CASSTGQHTEAFF. For the CDR3, the DNA is TGCGCCAGCAGCACCGGACAGCACACTGAAGCTTTCTTT.

The CDR3 coding sequence is TGTGCCAGCAGTTCGCCAGGGTTGGGGACTGAAGCTTTCTTT. Translating gives CASSSPGLGTEAFF. This sequence joins TRBV6-5 and TRBJ1-1; the D gene is possibly TRBD1 (5 bases). Between the trimmed V and J ends, which lost 4 bases and 5 bases, there was a span of 14 bases. This CDR3 comprises 14 residues. CDR1 and CDR2 (germline): MNHEY, SVGAGI.

The chain has TRBV29-1 and TRBJ1-1, with D unclear. V dropped 3 bases and J dropped 2 bases, with 13 bases sitting between them. The CDR3 extends over 14 amino acids. Germline V CDR1 and CDR2: SQVTM, ANQGSEA. This CDR3 reads CSVDSSSFNTEAFF. The CDR3, as DNA: TGCAGCGTTGATAGTAGCAGTTTCAACACTGAAGCTTTCTTT. The entire variable domain, with the rest obtained from reference TRBV29-1 and TRBJ1-1, is as follows: SAVISQKPSRDICQRGTSLTIQCQVDSQVTMMFWYRQQPGQSLTLIATANQGSEATYESGFVIDKFPISRPNLTFSTLTVSNMSPEDSSIYLCSVDSSSFNTEAFFGQGTRLTVV.

The table lists this clone with a few counts. The rearrangement links TRBV10-3 to TRBJ2-7; TRBD2 is a possible D gene (6 bases). Germline V lookup: CDR1 ENHRY, CDR2 SYGVKD. There are 15 residues in the CDR3. V was shortened by 6 bases and J by 6 bases, with 21 bases between the two germline ends. This CDR3 is CAISLTGGIGLEQYF. The DNA for the CDR3 is TGTGCCATCAGCCTCACCGGGGGAATCGGACTCGAGCAGTACTTC.

The CDR3 region is CASSSRGRKGEKLFF. The CDR3 DNA sequence: TGTGCCAGCAGCTCCAGGGGGCGGAAGGGTGAAAAACTGTTTTTT. This chain connects TRBV5-6 to TRBJ1-4, with TRBD1 matching 8 bases. Losses at the gene ends were 3 bases for V and 7 bases for J; bases not matched to a gene: 8. CDR1 is SGHDT, CDR2 YYEEEE, per germline. The CDR3 spans 15 residues.

This chain uses TRBV18 with TRBJ2-1, with D perhaps matching TRBD2 (5 bases). V lost 6 bases, J lost 3 bases, and 9 bases lay in between. Per the germline V gene, CDR1 is KGHSH and CDR2 is LQKENI. This CDR3 comprises 13 residues. This CDR3 is CASSSGDYNEQFF. The DNA of the CDR3 is TGTGCCAGCTCGAGCGGAGACTACAATGAGCAGTTCTTC.

The chain carries TRBV6-1 and TRBJ2-1; 7 bases are shared with TRBD2. Germline values: CDR1 MNHNS, CDR2 SASEGT. Unmatched junction bases numbered 9, after V lost 7 bases and J lost 6 bases. CDR3 size: 14 residues. The CDR3 loop reads CASNRGGSGNEQFF. In DNA form, the CDR3 reads TGTGCCAGCAATCGGGGCGGGAGCGGCAATGAGCAGTTCTTC.

On this clone itself: The junction differs from germline at one of its ends, possibly a read error. The gene calls are TRBV12-5 and TRBJ2-1; 8 bases fit TRBD2. The CDR3 consists of 18 residues. The V gene's germline CDR1 is LGHNT and CDR2 FRNRAP. The DNA of the CDR3 is TGTGCTAGTGGTGGCTCCGGGGGGAGCGGGAGTACCTACAATGAGCGGTTCTTC. It encodes CASGGSGGSGSTYNERFF.

This clone was counted only a few times. This sequence joins TRBV6-6 and TRBJ2-3; 9 bases match TRBD2. The CDR3 sequence is 14 residues long. The germline CDR1 and CDR2 sequences are MNHNY and SVGAGI (reference sequence). V was pared by 6 bases and J by 2 bases, with 3 bases of the junction left unmatched. CDR3 DNA sequence: TGTGCCAGCAGGCTAGCGGGGAACACAGATACGCAGTATTTT. It translates to CASRLAGNTDTQYF.